Listed below are T cell receptor beta chains from one sample, sequenced in a study of T cell repertoires in aging, cancer and after chemotherapy. TCRdb re-derived calls from the multiplex PCR reads in MiXCR, one entry per CDR3 protein. The top ten clones hold 35% to 40% of a sample with some 2,200 distinct CDR3 sequences, approximately 31% of them seen once. Material for sequencing was blood. The receptor source for this set is a human donor in good health. Each CDR3 is given without its conserved first and last residue.

TRBV12-3/TRBV12-4	TRBJ2-3	ASSRGLDTQY
TRBV30	TRBJ2-7	ASSEQGYKQY
TRBV29-1	TRBJ2-2	SVEGFSGRSGELF
TRBV19	TRBJ1-4	ASSIGWGPNEKLF
TRBV5-5	TRBJ2-7	ASSSHSGLFPYEQY
TRBV6-2/TRBV6-3	TRBJ1-5	ASSYGGAQH
TRBV29-1	TRBJ2-7	SVSSGELYEQY
TRBV30	TRBJ2-5	AWRDSQETQY
TRBV7-3	TRBJ2-2	ASSSGTLGDTGELF
TRBV29-1	TRBJ2-3	SVATGTVTDTQY
TRBV29-1	TRBJ2-7	SGAYEQY
TRBV30	TRBJ2-5	AWTPLGTVQETQY
TRBV7-2	TRBJ1-6	ASSSLDRGSTPLH
TRBV18	TRBJ2-1	ASSPGLAGGHNEQF
TRBV12-3/TRBV12-4	TRBJ1-2	ASSPGRGVSGYT
TRBV5-1	TRBJ1-2	ASSLGAGGTYGYT
TRBV6-2/TRBV6-3	TRBJ2-2	ASSYSYTGELF
TRBV30	TRBJ2-5	AWSVRGLARGETQY
TRBV5-3	TRBJ1-2	ARSLSTNPGLRVIYGYT
TRBV28	TRBJ2-3	ASSRQGTSTDTQY
TRBV30	TRBJ1-1	AWSPLTEAF
TRBV30	TRBJ2-1	AWSLGLAGNNEQF
TRBV6-2/TRBV6-3	TRBJ2-7	ASSLGGTSYEQY
TRBV12-3/TRBV12-4	TRBJ1-1	ASSSTLGMNTEAF
TRBV10-2	TRBJ2-7	ASSDTGGGYEQY
TRBV6-5	TRBJ1-6	ASSYSTVNSPLH
TRBV7-9	TRBJ2-1	ASSHHGPGDEQF
TRBV27	TRBJ2-7	ASSGGAYEQY
TRBV15	TRBJ2-7	ATSRDQGNYEQY
TRBV5-1	TRBJ2-3	ASSEKTGTTQY
TRBV14	TRBJ1-2	ASSDSDGYYGYT
TRBV14	TRBJ2-3	ASSLGTSARPSTDTQY
TRBV10-3	TRBJ2-2	AIRGASGRQIGELF
TRBV6-1	TRBJ2-3	ASSEFGGAAGRY
TRBV30	TRBJ1-2	AWRGGPSGRGRNGYT
TRBV6-1	TRBJ2-1	ASTSGGQGYNEQF